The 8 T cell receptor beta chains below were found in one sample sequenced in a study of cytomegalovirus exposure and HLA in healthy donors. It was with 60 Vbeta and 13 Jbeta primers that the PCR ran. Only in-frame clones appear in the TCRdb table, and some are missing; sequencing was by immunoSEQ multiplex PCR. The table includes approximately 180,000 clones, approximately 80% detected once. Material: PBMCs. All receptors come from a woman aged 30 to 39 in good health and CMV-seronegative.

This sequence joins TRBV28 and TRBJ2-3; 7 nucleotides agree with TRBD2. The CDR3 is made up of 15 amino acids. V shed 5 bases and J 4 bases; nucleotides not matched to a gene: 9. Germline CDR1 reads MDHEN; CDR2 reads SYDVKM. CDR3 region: CASSPGGAGADTQYF. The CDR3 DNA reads TGTGCCAGCAGTCCGGGTGGGGCGGGGGCAGATACGCAGTATTTT.

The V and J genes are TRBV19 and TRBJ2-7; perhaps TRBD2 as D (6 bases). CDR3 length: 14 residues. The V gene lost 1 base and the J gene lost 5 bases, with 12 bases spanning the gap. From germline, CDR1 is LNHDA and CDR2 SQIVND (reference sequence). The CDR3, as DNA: TGTGCCAGTAGTATAGGGCTAGCGTTCGACGAGCAGTACTTC. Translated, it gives CASSIGLAFDEQYF.

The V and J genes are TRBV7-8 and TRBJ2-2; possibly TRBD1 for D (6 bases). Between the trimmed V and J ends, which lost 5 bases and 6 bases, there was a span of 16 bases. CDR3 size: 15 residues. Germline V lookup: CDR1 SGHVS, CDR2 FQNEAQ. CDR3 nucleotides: TGTGCCAGCAGCCCCCCTCTACAGGGCCCCGGGGAGCTGTTTTTT. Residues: CASSPPLQGPGELFF.

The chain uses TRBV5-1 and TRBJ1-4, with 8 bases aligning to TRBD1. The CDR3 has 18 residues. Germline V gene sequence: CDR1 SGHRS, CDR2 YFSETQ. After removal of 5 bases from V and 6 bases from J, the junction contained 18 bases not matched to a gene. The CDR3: CASSVQGARPAGHEKLFF. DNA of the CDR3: TGCGCCAGCAGTGTCCAGGGGGCGAGGCCAGCGGGCCATGAAAAACTGTTTTTT.

CDR3 bases: TGTGCCAGCAGTGGAGCGGGGGGGCAGACAGATACGCAGTATTTT. The encoded protein is CASSGAGGQTDTQYF. The gene calls are TRBV2 and TRBJ2-3; TRBD2 aligns across 10 bases. The CDR3 is 15 residues long. Losses at the gene ends were 4 bases for V and 3 bases for J; bases not matched to a gene: 4. CDR1 is SNHLY, CDR2 FYNNEI, per germline.

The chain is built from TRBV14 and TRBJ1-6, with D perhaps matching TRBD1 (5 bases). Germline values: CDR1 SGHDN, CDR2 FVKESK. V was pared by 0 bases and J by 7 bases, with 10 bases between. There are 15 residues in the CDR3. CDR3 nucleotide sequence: TGTGCCAGCAGCCAAGAAATCTGGGGCAATTCACCCCTCCACTTT. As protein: CASSQEIWGNSPLHF. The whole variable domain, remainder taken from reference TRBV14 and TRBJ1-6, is EAGVTQFPSHSVIEKGQTVTLRCDPISGHDNLYWYRRVMGKEIKFLLHFVKESKQDESGMPNNRFLAERTGGTYSTLKVQPAELEDSGVYFCASSQEIWGNSPLHFGNGTRLTVT.

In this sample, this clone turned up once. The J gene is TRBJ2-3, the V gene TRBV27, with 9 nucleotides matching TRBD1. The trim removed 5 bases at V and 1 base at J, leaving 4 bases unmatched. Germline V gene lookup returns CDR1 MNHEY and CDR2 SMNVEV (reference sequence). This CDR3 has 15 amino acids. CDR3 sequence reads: CASSPGTGRTDTQYF. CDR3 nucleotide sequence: TGTGCCAGCAGTCCCGGGACAGGGCGCACAGATACGCAGTATTTT.

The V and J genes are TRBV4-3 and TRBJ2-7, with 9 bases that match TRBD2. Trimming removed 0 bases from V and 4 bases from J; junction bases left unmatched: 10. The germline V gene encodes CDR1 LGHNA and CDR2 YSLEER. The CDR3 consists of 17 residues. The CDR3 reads CASSQDGPSGDRYEQYF. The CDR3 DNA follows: TGCGCCAGCAGCCAAGATGGGCCTAGCGGGGATAGGTACGAGCAGTACTTC.